A selection of T cell receptor beta chains follows, all from one sample in a study of blood T cells in healthy people across ages. TCRdb passed the 5' RACE reads through MiXCR, listing each CDR3 protein once. There are around 650,000 distinct CDR3 sequences in the sample; approximately 29% occur only once, and over 15% lies in the top ten. Sequencing was performed on blood. These receptors came from a woman aged 80 or over in good health. CDR3s include the opening cysteine and the closing phenylalanine or tryptophan. The order of the fields is D gene, V gene, clone size, CDR3 protein. A D gene is named only where the DNA matches it firmly. Clone size appears in some rows only: once, few, many, or a class for an expanded clone.

D gene: NA; V gene: TRBV9; clone size: few; CDR3 protein: CASSPGSTGYGYTF
D gene: NA; V gene: TRBV27; clone size: NA; CDR3 protein: CASSIILAPLIEQYF
D gene: NA; V gene: TRBV20-1; clone size: many; CDR3 protein: CSAREGGYTF
D gene: NA; V gene: TRBV6-5; clone size: NA; CDR3 protein: CASSYGTVGQETQYF
D gene: NA; V gene: TRBV12-3/TRBV12-4; clone size: few; CDR3 protein: CASRSSGGGDGTDTQYF
D gene: NA; V gene: TRBV21-1; clone size: NA; CDR3 protein: CASSKPESHLHF
D gene: NA; V gene: TRBV5-1; clone size: NA; CDR3 protein: CASSYDSANTGELFF
D gene: TRBD1; V gene: TRBV7-2; clone size: NA; CDR3 protein: CASSFDRGEYGYTF
D gene: NA; V gene: TRBV7-9; clone size: many; CDR3 protein: CASSLVVTVDKNIQYF
D gene: NA; V gene: TRBV19; clone size: NA; CDR3 protein: CASSNRRREKGLMDGYTF
D gene: NA; V gene: TRBV7-8; clone size: NA; CDR3 protein: CASSKPAPPQGYTF
D gene: NA; V gene: TRBV7-2; clone size: NA; CDR3 protein: CASSLGGAAGERFF
D gene: TRBD2; V gene: TRBV5-1; clone size: NA; CDR3 protein: CASSLVPLADRSSYNEQFF
D gene: NA; V gene: TRBV24-1; clone size: NA; CDR3 protein: CATSAHRGRQIYTGELFF
D gene: TRBD1; V gene: TRBV29-1; clone size: many; CDR3 protein: CSVPGTDGYGYTF
D gene: NA; V gene: TRBV6-5; clone size: many; CDR3 protein: CASTRGGLTDTQYF
D gene: TRBD1; V gene: TRBV20-1; clone size: many; CDR3 protein: CSASTGVYDNQPQHF
D gene: NA; V gene: TRBV25-1; clone size: many; CDR3 protein: CASSDLTGTSEAGADGYTF
D gene: TRBD2; V gene: TRBV5-1; clone size: NA; CDR3 protein: CASSPGTSESYEQYF
D gene: NA; V gene: TRBV10-3; clone size: NA; CDR3 protein: CAISTQIVNTEAFF
D gene: NA; V gene: TRBV4-3; clone size: NA; CDR3 protein: CASGQDTTERPLHF
D gene: TRBD2; V gene: TRBV27; clone size: many; CDR3 protein: CASSLSTSGAGSEQFF
D gene: NA; V gene: TRBV12-3/TRBV12-4; clone size: many; CDR3 protein: CASRPALGAGGEQYF
D gene: NA; V gene: TRBV5-1; clone size: many; CDR3 protein: CASSLVLAGETQYF
D gene: NA; V gene: TRBV7-6; clone size: NA; CDR3 protein: CASSPGEGGGTYEQYF
D gene: NA; V gene: TRBV6-6; clone size: few; CDR3 protein: CASRDQDTEAFF
D gene: NA; V gene: TRBV13; clone size: NA; CDR3 protein: CASSLRRDSYNEQFF
D gene: NA; V gene: TRBV5-1; clone size: many; CDR3 protein: CASSGGYPTDTQYF
D gene: TRBD2; V gene: TRBV7-2; clone size: once; CDR3 protein: CASSLSGRAEDTQYF
D gene: NA; V gene: TRBV20-1; clone size: NA; CDR3 protein: CSAPRVQNTEAFF
D gene: NA; V gene: TRBV28; clone size: NA; CDR3 protein: CASRTTRGVNFGETQYF
D gene: NA; V gene: TRBV3-1; clone size: many; CDR3 protein: CASSLGQLGTDTQYF
D gene: TRBD1; V gene: TRBV4-2; clone size: many; CDR3 protein: CASSQAGQGYNEQFF
D gene: NA; V gene: TRBV30; clone size: NA; CDR3 protein: CAWRGYNEQYF
D gene: TRBD1; V gene: TRBV6-2/TRBV6-3; clone size: many; CDR3 protein: CASSPSSGTGGRDTQYF
D gene: TRBD1; V gene: TRBV6-5; clone size: many; CDR3 protein: CASRSSGTGVWDTQYF
D gene: TRBD2; V gene: TRBV15; clone size: many; CDR3 protein: CATSSLVGTSRGTDTQYF
D gene: TRBD1; V gene: TRBV7-9; clone size: many; CDR3 protein: CASSHGQENRVSPLHF
D gene: TRBD2; V gene: TRBV5-1; clone size: NA; CDR3 protein: CASSLAWTSGADTQYF
D gene: NA; V gene: TRBV2; clone size: NA; CDR3 protein: CASSRKGGEKLFF
D gene: NA; V gene: TRBV20-1; clone size: many; CDR3 protein: CSARNTGRNVVGQFF
D gene: NA; V gene: TRBV6-2/TRBV6-3; clone size: many; CDR3 protein: CASSYLHEQYF
D gene: NA; V gene: TRBV7-2; clone size: many; CDR3 protein: CASSLARDGQPQHF
D gene: NA; V gene: TRBV5-6; clone size: NA; CDR3 protein: CASSSLRLTSSRTEAFF
D gene: NA; V gene: TRBV21-1; clone size: many; CDR3 protein: CARGWVSGANVLTF
D gene: NA; V gene: TRBV29-1; clone size: NA; CDR3 protein: CSVEGATGLETQYF
D gene: NA; V gene: TRBV12-3/TRBV12-4; clone size: many; CDR3 protein: CASSLKRLSNQPQHF
D gene: TRBD1; V gene: TRBV6-2/TRBV6-3; clone size: many; CDR3 protein: CASSLGTGHQPQHF
D gene: TRBD2; V gene: TRBV20-1; clone size: NA; CDR3 protein: CSARPSGGDGELFF
D gene: TRBD2; V gene: TRBV5-1; clone size: once; CDR3 protein: CAGSLVFQGLAYNEQFF
D gene: TRBD1; V gene: TRBV5-1; clone size: NA; CDR3 protein: CASSLREQGLNTEAFF
D gene: TRBD1; V gene: TRBV6-1; clone size: NA; CDR3 protein: CASSLGTACVQYF
D gene: NA; V gene: TRBV7-2; clone size: many; CDR3 protein: CASSSLGRNQPQHF